Listed below are T cell receptor beta chains from one sample, sequenced in a study of control samples from healthy donors and cancer patients. TCRdb's copy holds only in-frame clones and misses some; the assay was immunoSEQ multiplex PCR. This repertoire shows 150,000 to 200,000 clones, nearly 90% found once; its top ten account for roughly 1.5%. The specimen was blood. The receptors stem from a woman between 50 and 59 years old in good health. Both conserved end residues are part of each CDR3. D genes are given only for firm matches. The size field is filled for only some rows; it gives once, few, many or a size class.

J: TRBJ1-2; size: -; V: TRBV29-1; D: -; DNA: TGCAGCGTTCTGGCGGGACGTGGCTACACCTTC; CDR3: CSVLAGRGYTF
J: TRBJ2-4; size: -; V: TRBV28; D: -; DNA: TGTGCCAGCTCTCCGGGGTCATCCTCGGGCAAAAACATTCAGTACTTC; CDR3: CASSPGSSSGKNIQYF
J: TRBJ1-2; size: -; V: TRBV19; D: -; DNA: TGTGCCAGTAGTTCCGGGGCTGGGGGCGGCTACACCTTC; CDR3: CASSSGAGGGYTF
J: TRBJ2-5; size: -; V: TRBV6-5; D: -; DNA: TGTGCCACCCCGGCGGGATTCCAAGAGACCCAGTACTTC; CDR3: CATPAGFQETQYF
J: TRBJ1-6; size: once; V: TRBV30; D: TRBD1; DNA: TGTGCCTGGAATCAGGGGGTTCACAATTCACCCCTCCACTTT; CDR3: CAWNQGVHNSPLHF
J: TRBJ2-7; size: -; V: TRBV18; D: -; DNA: TGTGCCAGCTCACCATATAACAGGGACTACGAGCAGTACTTC; CDR3: CASSPYNRDYEQYF
J: TRBJ1-4; size: once; V: TRBV7-9; D: TRBD1; DNA: TGTGCCAGCAGCCCGGGACAGGAGGAAAAACTGTTTTTT; CDR3: CASSPGQEEKLFF
J: TRBJ2-2; size: once; V: TRBV6-5; D: -; DNA: TGTGCCAGCAGTTACACGCCGAACACCGGGGAGCTGTTTTTT; CDR3: CASSYTPNTGELFF
J: TRBJ2-3; size: -; V: TRBV19; D: -; DNA: TGTGCCAGTAGTTGGAGGCTCAGGGATACGCAGTATTTT; CDR3: CASSWRLRDTQYF
J: TRBJ1-4; size: -; V: TRBV4-3; D: -; DNA: TGCGCCAGCAGCCAAGGGCGGGGGGTTAATGAAAAACTGTTTTTT; CDR3: CASSQGRGVNEKLFF
J: TRBJ2-2; size: once; V: TRBV3-1/TRBV3-2; D: -; DNA: TGTGCCAGCAGCCAAGTCGAGGGCTCCGGGGAGCTGTTTTTT; CDR3: CASSQVEGSGELFF
J: TRBJ2-4; size: -; V: TRBV6-2/TRBV6-3; D: -; DNA: TGTGCCAGCAGCAACGGGGCACAGGTTCGGAACATTCAGTACTTC; CDR3: CASSNGAQVRNIQYF
J: TRBJ2-3; size: -; V: TRBV28; D: TRBD2; DNA: TGTGCCAGCAGTCCCCCGGGGCTAGCGGGGACAGATACGCAGTATTTT; CDR3: CASSPPGLAGTDTQYF
J: TRBJ1-2; size: -; V: TRBV10-3; D: -; DNA: TGTGCCATCCGAAGTAGTCGGTTCTATGGCTACACCTTC; CDR3: CAIRSSRFYGYTF
J: TRBJ1-3; size: -; V: TRBV30; D: TRBD1; DNA: TGTGCTTCAACCGGGACAGGGGACGGAAACACCATATATTTT; CDR3: CASTGTGDGNTIYF
J: TRBJ2-2; size: few; V: TRBV6-5; D: -; DNA: TGTGCCAGCAGTTCAGACACCGGGGAGCTGTTTTTT; CDR3: CASSSDTGELFF
J: TRBJ1-5; size: -; V: TRBV19; D: -; DNA: TGTGCCAGTAGTTCCGACTCCAGGGAAAGGAATCAGCCCCAGCATTTT; CDR3: CASSSDSRERNQPQHF
J: TRBJ2-7; size: -; V: TRBV15; D: -; DNA: TGTGCCACCAGCTTTTATCAAGGGGTAGATTTCGAGCAGTACTTC; CDR3: CATSFYQGVDFEQYF
J: TRBJ2-3; size: few; V: TRBV9; D: TRBD2; DNA: TGTGCCAGCAGCGTTTTGAGCGGGGTTTACGGGGGGACCACAGATACGCAGTATTTT; CDR3: CASSVLSGVYGGTTDTQYF
J: TRBJ1-5; size: -; V: TRBV19; D: TRBD1; DNA: TGTGCCGTCAGGGACAGGGGTTATAATAGCAATCAGCCCCAGCATTTT; CDR3: CAVRDRGYNSNQPQHF
J: TRBJ1-1; size: -; V: TRBV6-5; D: TRBD1; DNA: TGTGCCAGCAGTCGACCCGCAGGGGGTGCTTTCTTT; CDR3: CASSRPAGGAFF
J: TRBJ2-5; size: -; V: TRBV27; D: TRBD2; DNA: TGTGCCAGCAGTTCATTGGGGGGGGAGACCCAGTACTTC; CDR3: CASSSLGGETQYF
J: TRBJ2-1; size: few; V: TRBV7-3; D: -; DNA: TGTGCCAGCAGCTTAATTATGGGAAATGAGCAGTTCTTC; CDR3: CASSLIMGNEQFF
J: TRBJ1-5; size: -; V: TRBV27; D: -; DNA: TGTGCCAGCAGTTTATGGGGTAATAGCAATCAGCCCCAGCATTTT; CDR3: CASSLWGNSNQPQHF
J: TRBJ2-1; size: -; V: TRBV10-3; D: -; DNA: TGTGCCATCATTGGAAACAATGAGCAGTTCTTC; CDR3: CAIIGNNEQFF
J: TRBJ2-7; size: -; V: TRBV5-5; D: -; DNA: TGTGCCAGCAGGAAGACAGGAGGGCAGTACTTC; CDR3: CASRKTGGQYF
J: TRBJ1-1; size: -; V: TRBV13; D: TRBD1; DNA: TGTGCCAGCAGCTTACCGACAGGGGGCGCGAGCACTGAAGCTTTCTTT; CDR3: CASSLPTGGASTEAFF